The entry that follows covers one T cell receptor beta chain sequence. This sample is part of a study of early T cells in non-severe SARS-CoV-2 infection. TCRdb re-called the 5' RACE reads through MiXCR, storing one row per CDR3 protein. The top ten clones hold roughly 4.3% of a sample with under 85,000 distinct CDR3 sequences, 14% of them seen once. Germline CDR1 reads SGHVS; CDR2 reads FNYEAQ. Trimming cost V 0 bases and J 0 bases; bases outside gene matches: 7. The CDR3 has 17 residues. The gene calls are TRBV7-6 and TRBJ2-7; 8 bases match TRBD2. The clonotype comes from an adult who was a healthcare worker with PCR-confirmed SARS-CoV-2 infection or an uninfected control (not recorded which). Here the sequenced sample was whole blood, taken at baseline. This CDR3 is CASSLAPAGVFSYEQYF. CDR3 bases: TGTGCCAGCAGCTTAGCGCCAGCGGGGGTTTTCTCCTACGAGCAGTACTTC.